This TCR beta chain was documented in a study of shared clonotypes between healthy human individuals. Profiled with immunoSEQ multiplex PCR; TCRdb holds only in-frame clones, not every one. This table has approximately 1,000,000 clones, approximately 78% appearing once. CDR3 length: 14 amino acids. Germline CDR1 SNHLY, CDR2 FYNNEI. The V and J ends lost 6 bases and 4 bases, in that order; junction bases with no gene match: 8. This sequence joins TRBV2 and TRBJ1-2, with 7 bases fitting TRBD1. The source of this sequence is a man younger than 35 in good health. Some clones in this sample may be carry-over from other donors' samples. Sequenced: memory CD4+ T cells from PBMCs. Documented subset: CD45RA-negative fraction. The CDR3 spells CASRSGTVSYGYTF. The DNA of the CDR3 is TGTGCCAGCAGGTCCGGGACAGTCAGCTATGGCTACACCTTC.